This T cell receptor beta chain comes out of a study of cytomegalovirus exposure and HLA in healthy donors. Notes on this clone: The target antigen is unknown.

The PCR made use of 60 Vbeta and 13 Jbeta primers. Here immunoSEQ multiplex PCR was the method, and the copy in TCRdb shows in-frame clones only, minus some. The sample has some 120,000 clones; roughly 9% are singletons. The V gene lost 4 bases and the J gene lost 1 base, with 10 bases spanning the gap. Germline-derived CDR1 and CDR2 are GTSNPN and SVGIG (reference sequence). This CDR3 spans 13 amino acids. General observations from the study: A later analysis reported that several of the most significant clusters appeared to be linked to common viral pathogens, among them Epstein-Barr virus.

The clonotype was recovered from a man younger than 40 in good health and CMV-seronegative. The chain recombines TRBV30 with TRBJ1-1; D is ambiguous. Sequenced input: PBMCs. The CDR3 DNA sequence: TGTGCCTGGACCGGACTGGGGAACACTGAAGCTTTCTTT. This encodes CAWTGLGNTEAFF.